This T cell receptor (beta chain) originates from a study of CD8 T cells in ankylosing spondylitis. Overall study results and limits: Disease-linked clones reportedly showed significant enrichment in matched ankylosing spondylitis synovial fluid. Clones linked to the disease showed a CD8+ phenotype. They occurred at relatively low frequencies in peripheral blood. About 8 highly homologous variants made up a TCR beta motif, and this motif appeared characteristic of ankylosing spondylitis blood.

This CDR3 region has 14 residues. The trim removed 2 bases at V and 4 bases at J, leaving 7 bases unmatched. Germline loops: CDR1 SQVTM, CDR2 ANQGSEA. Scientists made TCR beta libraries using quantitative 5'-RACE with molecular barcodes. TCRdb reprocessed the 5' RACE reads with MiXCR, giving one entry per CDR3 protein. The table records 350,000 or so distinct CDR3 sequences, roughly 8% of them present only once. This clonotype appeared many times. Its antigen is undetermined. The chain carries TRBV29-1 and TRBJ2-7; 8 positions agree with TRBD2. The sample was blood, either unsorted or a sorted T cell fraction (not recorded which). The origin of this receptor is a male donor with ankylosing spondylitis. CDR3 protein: CSVEPTSGSYEQYF. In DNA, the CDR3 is TGCAGCGTTGAACCTACGAGCGGGAGTTACGAGCAGTACTTC.